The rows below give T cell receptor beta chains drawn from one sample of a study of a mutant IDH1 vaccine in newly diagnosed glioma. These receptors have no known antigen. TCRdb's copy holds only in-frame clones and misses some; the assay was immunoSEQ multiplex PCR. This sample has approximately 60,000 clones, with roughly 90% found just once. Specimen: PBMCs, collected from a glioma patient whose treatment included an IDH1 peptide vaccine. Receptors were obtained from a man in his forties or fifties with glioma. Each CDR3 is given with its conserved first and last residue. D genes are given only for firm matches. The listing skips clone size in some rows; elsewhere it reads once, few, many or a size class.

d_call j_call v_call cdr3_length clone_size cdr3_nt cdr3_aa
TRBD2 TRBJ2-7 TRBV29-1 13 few TGCAGCGCTACTAGCGAAAGGACCTACGAGCAGTACTTC CSATSERTYEQYF
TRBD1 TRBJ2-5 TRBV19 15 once TGTGCCAGTAGTACACGGACAGGCTCGCAGGGGACCCAGTACTTC CASSTRTGSQGTQYF
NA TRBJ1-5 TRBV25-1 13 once TGTGCCAGCTCAGGGGTAGGCAATCAGCCCCAGCATTTT CASSGVGNQPQHF
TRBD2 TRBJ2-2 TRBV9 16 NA TGTGCCAGCAGCCCCCGGGCGGGAGAGGTCACCGGGGAGCTGTTTTTT CASSPRAGEVTGELFF
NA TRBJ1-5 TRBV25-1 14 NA TGTGCCAGCAGTGACCCAACAGGGTCTCAGCCCCAGCATTTT CASSDPTGSQPQHF
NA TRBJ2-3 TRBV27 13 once TGTGCCAGCAGTTTACTTCGCACAGATACGCAGTATTTT CASSLLRTDTQYF
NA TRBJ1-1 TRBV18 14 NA TGTGCCAGCTCACCTAAACAGCTCAACACTGAAGCTTTCTTT CASSPKQLNTEAFF
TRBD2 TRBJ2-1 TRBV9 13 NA TGTGCCAGCAGCGTAGTTCTCGGGGGGGAGCAGTTCTTC CASSVVLGGEQFF
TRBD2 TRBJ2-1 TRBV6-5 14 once TGTGCCAGCAAAACTAGCGGGAGGGACAATGAGCAGTTCTTC CASKTSGRDNEQFF
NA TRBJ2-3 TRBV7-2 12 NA TGTGCCAGCAGCTTGGCCGACACCACGCAGTATTTT CASSLADTTQYF
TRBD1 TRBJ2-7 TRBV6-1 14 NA TGTGCCAGCAGCCCGGGACAGGGGGCGCAGGAGCAGTACTTC CASSPGQGAQEQYF
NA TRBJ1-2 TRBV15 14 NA TGTGCCACCAGCAGAGATATAACTGAGGGAGGCTACACCTTC CATSRDITEGGYTF
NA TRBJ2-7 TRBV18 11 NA TGTGCCAGCTCAGGCTTATACGAGCAGTACTTC CASSGLYEQYF
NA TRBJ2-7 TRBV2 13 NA TGTGCCAGCAGGGAGGGGTACACCTACGAGCAGTACTTC CASREGYTYEQYF
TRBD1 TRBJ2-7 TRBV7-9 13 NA TGTGCCAGCAGCTCACAGACAGGGACCGAGCAGTACTTC CASSSQTGTEQYF
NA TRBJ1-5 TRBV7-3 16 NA TGTGCCAGCAGCTTCCCTTCCGGGACACCCAATCAGCCCCAGCATTTT CASSFPSGTPNQPQHF
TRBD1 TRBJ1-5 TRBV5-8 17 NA TGTGCCAGCAGTAATCACAGGGGGCTAGGAAGCAATCAGCCCCAGCATTTT CASSNHRGLGSNQPQHF
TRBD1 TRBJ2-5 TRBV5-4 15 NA TGTGCCAGCAGCCTTTCCGGGACAGGGTGGGAGACCCAGTACTTC CASSLSGTGWETQYF
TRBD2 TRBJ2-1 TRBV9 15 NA TGTGCCAGCAGCCCTAGCGGGAACTCCTACAATGAGCAGTTCTTC CASSPSGNSYNEQFF
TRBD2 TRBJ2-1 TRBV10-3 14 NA TGTGCCATCAGTGACATACTAGCGGCCAATGAGCAGTTCTTC CAISDILAANEQFF
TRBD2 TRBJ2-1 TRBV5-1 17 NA TGCGCCAGCAGCTCAGGACTAGCGGGTACATCCTACAATGAGCAGTTCTTC CASSSGLAGTSYNEQFF
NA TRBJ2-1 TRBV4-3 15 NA TGCGCCAGCAGCCAAGAACCGGCTGGGGGGAATGAGCAGTTCTTC CASSQEPAGGNEQFF
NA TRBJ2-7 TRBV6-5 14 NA TGTGCCAGCAGACGGGGGCCAGAGTCCTACGAGCAGTACTTC CASRRGPESYEQYF
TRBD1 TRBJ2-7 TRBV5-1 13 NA TGCGCCAGCAGCCGGGGACAGCCCTACGAGCAGTACTTC CASSRGQPYEQYF
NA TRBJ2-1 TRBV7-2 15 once TGTGCCAGCAGCCACCCCACCCAGGCGGGGAATGAGCAGTTCTTC CASSHPTQAGNEQFF
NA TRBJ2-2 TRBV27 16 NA TGTGCCAGCAGTTTCGGCAGTAGATCGGTCACCGGGGAGCTGTTTTTT CASSFGSRSVTGELFF
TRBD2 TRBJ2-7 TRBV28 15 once TGTGCCAGCAGTTCAACTAGCGGGAGGGCCCACGAGCAGTACTTC CASSSTSGRAHEQYF
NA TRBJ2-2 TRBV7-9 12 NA TGTGCCAGCAGCTTTGACACCGGGGAGCTGTTTTTT CASSFDTGELFF